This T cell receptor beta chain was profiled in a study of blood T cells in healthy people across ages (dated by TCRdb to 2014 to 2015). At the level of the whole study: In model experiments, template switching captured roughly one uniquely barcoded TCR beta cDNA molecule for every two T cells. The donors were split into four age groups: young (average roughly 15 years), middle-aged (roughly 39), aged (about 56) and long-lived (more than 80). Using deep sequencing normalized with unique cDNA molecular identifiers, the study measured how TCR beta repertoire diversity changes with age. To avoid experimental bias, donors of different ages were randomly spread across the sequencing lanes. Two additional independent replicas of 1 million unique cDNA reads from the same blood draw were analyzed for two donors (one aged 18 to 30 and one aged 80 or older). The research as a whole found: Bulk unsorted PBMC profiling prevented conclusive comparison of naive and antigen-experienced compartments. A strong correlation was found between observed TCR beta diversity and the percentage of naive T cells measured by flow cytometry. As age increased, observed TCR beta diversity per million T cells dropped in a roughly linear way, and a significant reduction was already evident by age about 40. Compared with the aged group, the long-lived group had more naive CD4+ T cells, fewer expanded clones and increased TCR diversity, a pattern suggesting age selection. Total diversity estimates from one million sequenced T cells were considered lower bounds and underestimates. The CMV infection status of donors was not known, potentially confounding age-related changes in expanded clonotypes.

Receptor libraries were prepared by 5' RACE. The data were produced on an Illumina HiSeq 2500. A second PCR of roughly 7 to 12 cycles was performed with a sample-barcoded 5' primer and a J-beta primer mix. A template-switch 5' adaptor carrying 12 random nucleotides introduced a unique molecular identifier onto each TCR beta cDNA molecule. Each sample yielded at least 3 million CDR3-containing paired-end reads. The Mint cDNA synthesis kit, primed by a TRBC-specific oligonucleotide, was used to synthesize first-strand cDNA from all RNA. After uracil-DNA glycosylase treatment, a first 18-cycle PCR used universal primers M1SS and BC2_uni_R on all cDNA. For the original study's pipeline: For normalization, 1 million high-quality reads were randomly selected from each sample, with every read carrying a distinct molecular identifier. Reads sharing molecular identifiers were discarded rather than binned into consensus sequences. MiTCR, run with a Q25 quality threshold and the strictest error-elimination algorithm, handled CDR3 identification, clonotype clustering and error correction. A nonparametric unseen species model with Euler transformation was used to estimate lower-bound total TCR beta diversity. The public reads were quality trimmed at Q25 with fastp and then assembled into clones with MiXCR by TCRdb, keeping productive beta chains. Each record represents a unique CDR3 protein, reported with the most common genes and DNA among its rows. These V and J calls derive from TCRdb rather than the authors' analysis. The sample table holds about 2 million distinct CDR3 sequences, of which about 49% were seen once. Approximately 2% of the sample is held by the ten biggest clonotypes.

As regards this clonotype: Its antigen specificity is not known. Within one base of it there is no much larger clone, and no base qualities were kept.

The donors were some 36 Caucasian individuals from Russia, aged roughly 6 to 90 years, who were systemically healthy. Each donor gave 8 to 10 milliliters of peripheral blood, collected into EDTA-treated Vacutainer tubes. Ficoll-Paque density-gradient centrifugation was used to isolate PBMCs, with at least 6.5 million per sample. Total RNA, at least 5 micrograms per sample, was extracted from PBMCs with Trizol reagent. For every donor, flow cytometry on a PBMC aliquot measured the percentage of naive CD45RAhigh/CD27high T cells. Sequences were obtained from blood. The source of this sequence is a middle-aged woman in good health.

The CDR3: CASSQASPDGAGYEQYF. The base sequence is TGTGCCAGCAGCCAAGCGTCGCCAGACGGTGCGGGCTACGAGCAGTACTTC. Rearrangement joined TRBV4-2 to TRBJ2-7, with TRBD2 as a weak D call on 5 bases. Per the germline V gene, LGHNA is the CDR1 and YNFKEQ is the CDR2. Trimming removed 1 base from V and 3 bases from J, leaving 19 bases between the germline ends. The CDR3 runs 17 amino acids, cysteine and phenylalanine included. CDR3 DNA is the only sequence kept; it has 51 bases, read in frame from the first base.